This paragraph covers one T cell receptor (beta chain) sequence. This record belongs to a study of blood T cell repertoires in COVID-19. In the authors' workflow: Cell counts per sample came from amplifying reference gene primers. Only in-frame clones appear in the TCRdb table, and some are missing; sequencing was by immunoSEQ multiplex PCR. Clonal size and the V and J genes are those of that table, whereas D and trimming came from the DNA. The data contain approximately 150,000 clones, around 84% of them seen just once; the ten biggest clones take up approximately 6%. Participants were aged about 18 to 100 years from approximately 24 US areas. Cohorts were determined from participant-reported clinical history. Cohort 3 donors were reported recovered after two negative PCRs, clearance, or symptom resolution. This CDR3 is 14 amino acids long. CDR1 GTSNPN and CDR2 SVGIG come from the germline V gene (reference sequence). Trimming removed 0 bases from V and 0 bases from J, with 8 bases in between.

The TCR originated in a man in his forties who had recovered from COVID-19. The chain carries TRBV30 and TRBJ1-1; a weak D match, TRBD1 (5 bases). The material sequenced was PBMCs or T cells enriched from blood (not recorded which). The CDR3 sequence is CAWSVSGVNTEAFF. CDR3 sequence (DNA): TGTGCCTGGAGTGTATCGGGGGTGAACACTGAAGCTTTCTTT.